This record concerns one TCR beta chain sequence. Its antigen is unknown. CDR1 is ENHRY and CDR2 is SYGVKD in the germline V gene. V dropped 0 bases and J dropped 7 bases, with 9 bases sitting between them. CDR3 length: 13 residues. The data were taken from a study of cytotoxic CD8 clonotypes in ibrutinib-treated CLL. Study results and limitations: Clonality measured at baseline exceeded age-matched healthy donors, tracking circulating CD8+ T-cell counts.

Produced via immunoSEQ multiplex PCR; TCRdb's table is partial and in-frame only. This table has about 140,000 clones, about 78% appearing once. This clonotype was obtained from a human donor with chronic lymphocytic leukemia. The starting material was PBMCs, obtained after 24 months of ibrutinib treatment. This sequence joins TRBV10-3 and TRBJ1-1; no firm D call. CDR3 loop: CAISESLGYEAFF. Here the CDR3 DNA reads TGTGCCATCAGTGAGTCCCTTGGGTATGAAGCTTTCTTT.